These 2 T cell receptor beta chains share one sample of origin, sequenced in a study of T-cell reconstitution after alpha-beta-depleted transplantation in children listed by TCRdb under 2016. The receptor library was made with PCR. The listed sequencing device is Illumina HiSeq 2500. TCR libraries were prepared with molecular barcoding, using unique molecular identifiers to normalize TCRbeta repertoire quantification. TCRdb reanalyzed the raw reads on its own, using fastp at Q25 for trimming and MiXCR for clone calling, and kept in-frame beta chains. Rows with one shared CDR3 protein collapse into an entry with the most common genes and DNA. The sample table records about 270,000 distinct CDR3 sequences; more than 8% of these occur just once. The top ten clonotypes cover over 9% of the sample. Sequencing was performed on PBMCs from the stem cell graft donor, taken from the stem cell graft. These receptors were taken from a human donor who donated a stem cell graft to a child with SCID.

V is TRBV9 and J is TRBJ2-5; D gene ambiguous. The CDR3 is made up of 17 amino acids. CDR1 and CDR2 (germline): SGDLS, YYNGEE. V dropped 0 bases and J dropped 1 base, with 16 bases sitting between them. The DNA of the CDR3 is TGTGCCAGCAGCGTAGCTACGAGAGGTGGGTCCCAAGAGACCCAGTACTTC. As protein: CASSVATRGGSQETQYF.

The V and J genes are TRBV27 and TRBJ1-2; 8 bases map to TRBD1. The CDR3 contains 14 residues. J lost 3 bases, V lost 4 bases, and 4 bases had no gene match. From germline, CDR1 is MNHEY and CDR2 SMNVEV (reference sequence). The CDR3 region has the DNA TGTGCCAGCAGTTCGACAGGGGAACACTATGGCTACACCTTC. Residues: CASSSTGEHYGYTF.